This TCR beta chain was observed in a study of CD8 T cells in ankylosing spondylitis. Broader study findings: Certain motif variants had earlier been reported in reactive arthritis synovial fluid and blood.

This clonotype was observed a few times. Its antigen remains unidentified. The CDR3 is made up of 13 amino acids. CDR1 MDHEN and CDR2 SYDVKM come from the germline V gene. J gave up 1 base and V 6 bases, and 3 bases lay outside the gene matches. Making use of molecular barcodes, quantitative 5'-RACE generated TCR beta libraries. TCRdb itself ran the 5' RACE reads through MiXCR, one entry per CDR3 protein. The table has about 160,000 distinct CDR3 sequences, 18% seen once; the top ten hold approximately 7.6%. This clonotype originated in a male donor with ankylosing spondylitis or in good health (not recorded which). The genes are TRBV28 and TRBJ2-7, with 7 bases that match TRBD1. Sequencing input: blood, either unsorted or a sorted T cell fraction (not recorded which). This CDR3 reads CASRKTGSYEQYF. CDR3 bases: TGTGCCAGCAGAAAGACAGGGTCCTACGAGCAGTACTTC.